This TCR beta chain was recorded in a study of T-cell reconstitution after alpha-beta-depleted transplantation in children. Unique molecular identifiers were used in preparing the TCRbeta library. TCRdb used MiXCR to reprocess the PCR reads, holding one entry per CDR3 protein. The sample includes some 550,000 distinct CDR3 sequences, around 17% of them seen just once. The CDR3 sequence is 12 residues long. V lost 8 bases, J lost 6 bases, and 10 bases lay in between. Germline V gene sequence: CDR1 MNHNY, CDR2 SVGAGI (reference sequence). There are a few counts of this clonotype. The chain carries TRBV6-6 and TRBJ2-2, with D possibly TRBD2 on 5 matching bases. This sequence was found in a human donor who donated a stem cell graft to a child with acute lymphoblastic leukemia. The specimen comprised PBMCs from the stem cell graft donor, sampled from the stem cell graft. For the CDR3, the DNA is TGTGCCAGCGAGGGAGTCGCCGGGGAGCTGTTTTTT. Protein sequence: CASEGVAGELFF.